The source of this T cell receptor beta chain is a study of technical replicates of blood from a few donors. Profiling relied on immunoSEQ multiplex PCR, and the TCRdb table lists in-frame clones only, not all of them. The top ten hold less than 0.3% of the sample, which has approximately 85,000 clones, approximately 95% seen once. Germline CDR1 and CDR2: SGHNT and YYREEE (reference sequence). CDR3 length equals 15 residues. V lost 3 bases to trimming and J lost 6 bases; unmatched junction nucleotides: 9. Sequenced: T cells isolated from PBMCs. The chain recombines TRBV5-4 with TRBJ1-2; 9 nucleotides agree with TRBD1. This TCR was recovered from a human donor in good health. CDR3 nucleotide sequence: TGTGCCAGCAGCTCGGGACAGGGAAGGTTGGATGGCTACACCTTC. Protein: CASSSGQGRLDGYTF.